This T cell receptor (beta chain) stems from a study of blood T cell repertoires in COVID-19. The V gene end was trimmed by 0 bases and the J gene end by 0 bases; junction bases not matched to a gene: 9. The CDR3 runs to 19 residues. CDR1 and CDR2 from the germline V gene are LGHNA and YSLEER. Generated by immunoSEQ multiplex PCR, the TCRdb table keeps only in-frame clones and is missing some. Here the sample spans a few hundred thousand clones, under 85% being singletons. Sequencing used PBMCs or T cells enriched from blood (not recorded which). This receptor was obtained from a woman between 50 and 59 years old who had recovered from COVID-19. The V call is TRBV4-3, the J call TRBJ1-3; TRBD1 matches 9 bases. CDR3 coding DNA: TGCGCCAGCAGCCAAGATATCGGGACAGGGCTAGCCTCTGGAAACACCATATATTTT. Translated: CASSQDIGTGLASGNTIYF.